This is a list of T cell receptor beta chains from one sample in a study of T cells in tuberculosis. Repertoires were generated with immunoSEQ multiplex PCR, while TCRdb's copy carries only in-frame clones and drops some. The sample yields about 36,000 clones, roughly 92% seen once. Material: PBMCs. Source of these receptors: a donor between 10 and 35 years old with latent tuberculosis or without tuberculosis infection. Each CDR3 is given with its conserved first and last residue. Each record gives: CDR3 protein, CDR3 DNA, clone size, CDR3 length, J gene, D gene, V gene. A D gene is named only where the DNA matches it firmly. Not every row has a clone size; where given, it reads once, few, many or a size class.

CASSSLSPVYEQYF,TGTGCCAGCAGTTCCCTTTCACCGGTTTACGAGCAGTACTTC,NA,14,TRBJ2-7,NA,TRBV6-5
CASSPAGYGYTF,TGTGCCAGCAGTCCAGCAGGGTATGGCTACACCTTC,NA,12,TRBJ1-2,NA,TRBV6-5
CATTGLTGTEAFF,TGTGCCACCACGGGCTTAACAGGGACTGAAGCTTTCTTT,NA,13,TRBJ1-1,NA,TRBV27
CASSSPQDNEQFF,TGTGCCAGCAGCTCTCCCCAGGACAATGAGCAGTTCTTC,NA,13,TRBJ2-1,NA,TRBV9
CASSQDEQGSTDTQYF,TGTGCCAGCAGCCAAGATGAACAGGGGAGCACAGATACGCAGTATTTT,NA,16,TRBJ2-3,TRBD1,TRBV4-2
CASSEYREAFF,TGTGCCAGCAGTGAATACAGAGAAGCTTTCTTT,NA,11,TRBJ1-1,NA,TRBV2
CASSSGGQASSYEQYF,TGCGCCAGCAGCTCAGGCGGACAGGCGAGCTCCTACGAGCAGTACTTC,NA,16,TRBJ2-7,TRBD1,TRBV5-1
CASSLTQYNSPLHF,TGTGCCAGCAGTTTAACGCAGTATAATTCACCCCTCCACTTT,NA,14,TRBJ1-6,NA,TRBV27
CASSYAETGRSPLHF,TGTGCCAGCAGTTACGCCGAGACAGGGAGATCACCCCTCCACTTT,NA,15,TRBJ1-6,TRBD1,TRBV6-5
CASSPTRAASKTQYF,TGCGCCAGCAGCCCTACTAGAGCTGCGTCGAAGACCCAGTACTTC,NA,15,TRBJ2-5,NA,TRBV4-1
CASSSWTGSSYNEQFF,TGTGCCAGTAGTTCGTGGACAGGGAGCTCCTACAATGAGCAGTTCTTC,NA,16,TRBJ2-1,TRBD1,TRBV19
CASSPAGKGSNIQYF,TGTGCCAGCAGCCCCGCCGGCAAGGGGTCAAACATTCAGTACTTC,NA,15,TRBJ2-4,NA,TRBV7-2
CASSRGQGFTGYTF,TGTGCCAGCAGTCGGGGACAGGGGTTTACTGGCTACACCTTC,once,14,TRBJ1-2,TRBD1,TRBV27
CASSLSASAGELFF,TGTGCCAGCAGTTTATCTGCGTCGGCCGGGGAGCTGTTTTTT,NA,14,TRBJ2-2,NA,TRBV27
CASSQDPGDRVRGYTF,TGCGCCAGCAGCCAAGATCCCGGGGACAGGGTCCGCGGCTACACCTTC,few,16,TRBJ1-2,TRBD1,TRBV4-3
CASSLTRLSHYEQYF,TGTGCCAGCAGCTTAACAAGACTGTCCCATTACGAGCAGTACTTC,once,15,TRBJ2-7,NA,TRBV7-2
CASSFGQGSEQYF,TGTGCCAGCAGCTTCGGACAGGGCTCCGAGCAGTACTTC,NA,13,TRBJ2-7,TRBD1,TRBV11-3
CASSLYQGSNEKLFF,TGCGCCAGCAGCTTGTATCAGGGCTCTAATGAAAAACTGTTTTTT,once,15,TRBJ1-4,NA,TRBV5-1
CASSAWATGTGFHEQYF,TGCGCCAGCAGCGCATGGGCCACCGGGACAGGGTTCCACGAGCAGTACTTC,NA,17,TRBJ2-7,TRBD1,TRBV5-1
CAIKSGGTEAFF,TGTGCCATCAAATCTGGAGGCACTGAAGCTTTCTTT,NA,12,TRBJ1-1,NA,TRBV10-3
CASGAYEQYF,TGTGCCAGCGGGGCCTACGAGCAGTACTTC,NA,10,TRBJ2-7,NA,TRBV6-5
CASSIARGRTYEQYF,TGTGCCAGTAGTATTGCAAGGGGCCGTACCTACGAGCAGTACTTC,NA,15,TRBJ2-7,NA,TRBV19
CASSLLTGDLGNTIYF,TGTGCCAGCAGCTTACTGACAGGGGACCTAGGGAACACCATATATTTT,NA,16,TRBJ1-3,TRBD1,TRBV7-2
CASSFDGTGRRNYGYTF,TGTGCCAGCAGCTTCGACGGGACAGGGAGAAGGAACTATGGCTACACCTTC,once,17,TRBJ1-2,TRBD1,TRBV5-4
CASQTEAGQGDSPLHF,TGCGCCAGCCAGACCGAGGCGGGACAGGGTGATTCACCCCTCCACTTT,once,16,TRBJ1-6,TRBD1,TRBV5-1
CASSQSGGYEQYF,TGTGCCAGCTCTCAGAGCGGGGGCTACGAGCAGTACTTC,once,13,TRBJ2-7,TRBD2,TRBV6-1
CAIASGSAQHF,TGTGCCATCGCCTCGGGTTCGGCCCAGCATTTT,NA,11,TRBJ1-5,NA,TRBV19
CASSEVAGPVDEQFF,TGTGCCAGCAGTGAGGTAGCGGGCCCGGTTGATGAGCAGTTCTTC,NA,15,TRBJ2-1,TRBD2,TRBV2
CASSRGTGITYEQYF,TGTGCCAGCAGCCGCGGGACAGGGATCACCTACGAGCAGTACTTC,NA,15,TRBJ2-7,TRBD1,TRBV7-9
CASSELVRVEAFF,TGTGCCAGCAGTGAATTAGTCAGGGTTGAAGCTTTCTTT,NA,13,TRBJ1-1,NA,TRBV6-1
CAWSQGGAFYGYTF,TGTGCCTGGAGTCAGGGCGGTGCCTTTTATGGCTACACCTTC,NA,14,TRBJ1-2,NA,TRBV30
CASTGETFFYGYTF,TGTGCCAGCACCGGAGAGACCTTTTTCTATGGCTACACCTTC,NA,14,TRBJ1-2,NA,TRBV7-8
CASSLPSGALTGELFF,TGTGCCAGCAGCTTACCGAGCGGGGCTCTCACCGGGGAGCTGTTTTTT,NA,16,TRBJ2-2,TRBD2,TRBV7-3
CASSLAVQYEQYF,TGCGCCAGCAGCTTGGCCGTGCAGTACGAGCAGTACTTC,NA,13,TRBJ2-7,NA,TRBV5-1
CASSEWDYSPLHF,TGTGCCAGCAGTGAATGGGACTATTCACCCCTCCACTTT,NA,13,TRBJ1-6,NA,TRBV6-1
CASSHQDRAKGARSPLHF,TGTGCCAGCAGCCACCAGGACAGGGCAAAGGGAGCTAGGTCACCCCTCCACTTT,NA,18,TRBJ1-6,TRBD1,TRBV7-8
CASRDMTGFHGYTF,TGTGCCAGTAGAGATATGACAGGGTTCCATGGCTACACCTTC,few,14,TRBJ1-2,TRBD1,TRBV19
CASGGQGMSYEQYF,TGTGCCAGCGGGGGACAGGGAATGTCCTACGAGCAGTACTTC,NA,14,TRBJ2-7,TRBD1,TRBV6-1
CASINRGRGYTF,TGTGCCAGCATCAACAGGGGGCGCGGCTACACCTTC,medium-sized,12,TRBJ1-2,TRBD1,TRBV28
CASSVEGGSYNEQFF,TGTGCCAGCAGCGTAGAAGGGGGTAGTTACAATGAGCAGTTCTTC,NA,15,TRBJ2-1,NA,TRBV9
CASSLGTGGIKGYEQYF,TGCGCCAGCAGCTTGGGGACAGGGGGGATTAAGGGTTACGAGCAGTACTTC,NA,17,TRBJ2-7,TRBD1,TRBV5-1
CASSGRQGQSTNEKLFF,TGTGCCAGCAGCGGAAGACAGGGCCAATCAACTAATGAAAAACTGTTTTTT,NA,17,TRBJ1-4,TRBD1,TRBV9
CASSSRTAETSEQYF,TGTGCCAGCAGCTCCCGGACAGCCGAAACTTCCGAGCAGTACTTC,NA,15,TRBJ2-7,NA,TRBV9
CASRPGTAIYNEQFF,TGCGCCAGCAGACCAGGGACAGCGATCTACAATGAGCAGTTCTTC,NA,15,TRBJ2-1,TRBD1,TRBV5-1
CASSARQTYGYTF,TGTGCCAGCAGTGCGCGGCAGACCTATGGCTACACCTTC,few,13,TRBJ1-2,NA,TRBV6-1
CASSIGGEAAYEQYF,TGTGCCAGTAGTATTGGCGGGGAGGCTGCCTACGAGCAGTACTTC,NA,15,TRBJ2-7,NA,TRBV19